The 9 T cell receptor beta chains below were found in one sample sequenced in a study of cytomegalovirus exposure and HLA in healthy donors. PCR amplification relied on 60 Vbeta primers (plus 13 Jbeta primers). Sequencing used immunoSEQ multiplex PCR; TCRdb keeps in-frame clones, though not all of them. The sample gives 110,000 or so clones, 60% to 85% of which show up once; approximately 2.5% is in the top ten. The sequenced sample consisted of PBMCs. These receptors all stem from a female donor in good health and CMV-seronegative.

This chain uses TRBV19 with TRBJ1-5; D unclear. The CDR3 extends over 14 amino acids. V lost 7 bases, J lost 3 bases, and 13 bases lay in between. Germline V gene lookup returns CDR1 LNHDA and CDR2 SQIVND (reference sequence). The CDR3 DNA sequence: TGTGCCAGTATGGCTGCGGGCTCCAATCAGCCCCAGCATTTT. Protein sequence: CASMAAGSNQPQHF.

V and J are TRBV4-1 and TRBJ2-3; TRBD2 matches 10 bases. The junction had 2 bases not matched to a gene; V was cut back by 0 bases and J by 5 bases. CDR1 and CDR2 (germline): MGHRA, YSYEKL. This CDR3 comprises 15 residues. The CDR3 coding sequence is TGCGCCAGCAGCCAAGATGAGCGGGGGGGAGATACGCAGTATTTT. Protein product: CASSQDERGGDTQYF.

This clone was counted between two and nine times. The chain recombines TRBV4-3 with TRBJ2-1, with 11 nucleotides matching TRBD2. J gave up 7 bases and V 1 base, and 6 bases lay outside the gene matches. CDR3 length equals 16 residues. From germline, CDR1 is LGHNA and CDR2 YSLEER. CDR3 residues: CASSQVLAGAGNEQFF. CDR3 bases: TGCGCCAGCAGCCAAGTACTAGCGGGGGCTGGGAATGAGCAGTTCTTC.

This chain joins TRBV18 and TRBJ2-5; 7 nucleotides line up with TRBD2. After removal of 2 bases from V and 3 bases from J, the junction contained 0 bases not matched to a gene. This CDR3 has 13 amino acids. CDR1 and CDR2 (germline): KGHSH, LQKENI. The CDR3 DNA is TGTGCCAGCTCACCAGGACTAGAAGAGACCCAGTACTTC. This gives the protein CASSPGLEETQYF.

This chain links TRBV5-5 with TRBJ1-6; 7 bases are a match to TRBD1. Germline assignment: CDR1 SGHKS and CDR2 YYEKEE (reference sequence). After removal of 1 base from V and 8 bases from J, the junction contained 6 bases not matched to a gene. The CDR3 is made up of 15 amino acids. The CDR3 DNA is TGTGCCAGCAGCTTGCAGACAGGGAATCATTCACCCCTCCACTTT. Amino acid sequence: CASSLQTGNHSPLHF. The complete variable domain, with remaining parts taken from reference TRBV5-5 and TRBJ1-6, reads DAGVTQSPTHLIKTRGQQVTLRCSPISGHKSVSWYQQVLGQGPQFIFQYYEKEERGRGNFPDRFSARQFPNYSSELNVNALLLGDSALYLCASSLQTGNHSPLHFGNGTRLTVT.

The sample holds a few counts of this clone. J is TRBJ1-4 and V is TRBV4-1; perhaps TRBD1 as D (5 bases). V was shortened by 0 bases and J by 8 bases, with 13 bases between the two germline ends. The germline V gene has CDR1 MGHRA and CDR2 YSYEKL. The CDR3 contains 15 residues. The CDR3 sequence: CASSQDPGRTEKLFF. Here the CDR3 DNA reads TGCGCCAGCAGCCAAGATCCAGGGAGGACCGAAAAACTGTTTTTT.

The V and J genes are TRBV19 and TRBJ1-5; D gene unclear. From germline, CDR1 is LNHDA and CDR2 SQIVND (reference sequence). Trimming removed 1 base at V and 0 bases at J, with 10 bases between. CDR3 length equals 16 residues. This CDR3 is CASSIGRSYSNQPQHF. The CDR3, as DNA: TGTGCCAGTAGTATAGGCAGGTCATATAGCAATCAGCCCCAGCATTTT.

The chain couples TRBV6-6 to TRBJ2-5; 11 bases are a match to TRBD2. The CDR3 has 16 amino acids. With V trimmed by 8 bases and J by 0 bases, 8 bases remained unmatched. The V gene's germline CDR1 is MNHNY and CDR2 SVGAGI (reference sequence). The CDR3 is CASALIAGGNQETQYF. The DNA for the CDR3 is TGTGCCAGCGCCTTAATAGCGGGGGGGAACCAAGAGACCCAGTACTTC.

The rearrangement joins TRBV7-2 to TRBJ2-5; 10 positions match TRBD2. This CDR3 is built from 15 residues. CDR1 is SGHTA and CDR2 is FQGNSA in the germline V gene. V trimming: 5 bases; J trimming: 5 bases; junction bases outside the gene matches: 8. The CDR3 DNA is TGTGCCAGCAGCCCCACTAGCGGGGCTTTCGAGACCCAGTACTTC. Its protein product is CASSPTSGAFETQYF. Full variable domain (outside the CDR3, taken from reference TRBV7-2 and TRBJ2-5): GAGVSQSPSNKVTEKGKDVELRCDPISGHTALYWYRQSLGQGLEFLIYFQGNSAPDKSGLPSDRFSAERTGGSVSTLTIQRTQQEDSAVYLCASSPTSGAFETQYFGPGTRLLVL.